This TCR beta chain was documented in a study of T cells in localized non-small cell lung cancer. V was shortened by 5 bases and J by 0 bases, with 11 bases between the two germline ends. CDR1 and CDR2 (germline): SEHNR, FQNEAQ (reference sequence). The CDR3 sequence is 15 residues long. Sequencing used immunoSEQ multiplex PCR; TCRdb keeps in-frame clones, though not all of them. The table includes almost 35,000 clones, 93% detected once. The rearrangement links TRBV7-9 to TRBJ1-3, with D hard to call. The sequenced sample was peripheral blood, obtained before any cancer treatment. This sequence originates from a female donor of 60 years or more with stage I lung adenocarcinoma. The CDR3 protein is CASSLWGYSGNTIYF. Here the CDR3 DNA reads TGTGCCAGCAGCCTGTGGGGATACTCTGGAAACACCATATATTTT.